This T cell receptor beta chain was identified in a study of shared clonotypes between healthy human individuals. Study results and caveats: Specimens sampled were limited to blood, with tissue repertoires likely differing. Deeper or shallower sequencing was expected to change how clonotypes are shared among donors.

Naive CD8 isolation took CD45RO-negative cells positively selected for CCR7 and excluded terminally differentiated effector memory CD45RA+ cells. This clone was found once. What it binds is not known. V shed 4 bases and J shed 3 bases, with 7 bases lying between them. Germline assignment: CDR1 PRHDT and CDR2 FYEKMQ (reference sequence). CDR3 length: 12 residues. The data were produced by immunoSEQ multiplex PCR, yet TCRdb's version contains in-frame clones alone and is incomplete. Of over 750,000 clones listed, around 96% were seen once; the top ten hold less than 0.25%. Sequencing was performed on naive CD8+ T cells sorted from blood. This sequence was found in a man aged 25 to 40 in good health. J is TRBJ2-7 and V is TRBV13, with unresolved D. This chain's CDR3 is CASSSDVYEQYF. CDR3 DNA sequence: TGTGCCAGCAGCTCGGACGTCTACGAGCAGTACTTC.